The rows below give T cell receptor beta chains drawn from one sample of a study of early T cells in non-severe SARS-CoV-2 infection. MiXCR was run by TCRdb on the 5' RACE reads, yielding one entry per CDR3 protein. The data contain about 110,000 distinct CDR3 sequences, about 12% of them singletons. Sample: whole blood. These receptor sequences come from an adult who was a healthcare worker with PCR-confirmed SARS-CoV-2 infection or an uninfected control (not recorded which). Each CDR3 is given with its conserved first and last residue. Fields, in order: V gene, clone size, D gene, J gene, CDR3 protein, CDR3 DNA. A D gene is named only where the DNA matches it firmly. Not all rows give a size; the values are once, few, many and, for expanded clones, a class.

>TRBV5-1|few|NA|TRBJ2-7
CASSSGNYEQYF
TGCGCCAGCAGCTCGGGGAACTACGAGCAGTACTTC
>TRBV12-5|few|NA|TRBJ2-7
CASGLSLALSYEQYF
TGTGCTAGTGGTTTGTCGCTAGCGCTATCCTACGAGCAGTACTTC
>TRBV11-3|few|NA|TRBJ1-1
CASSLDGAEAFF
TGTGCCAGCAGCTTAGATGGGGCTGAAGCTTTCTTT
>TRBV7-3|many|TRBD2|TRBJ2-1
CASSLGPSGYNEQFF
TGTGCCAGCAGCTTAGGGCCTAGCGGGTACAATGAGCAGTTCTTC
>TRBV5-5|few|NA|TRBJ1-5
CASSPETFQPQHF
TGTGCCAGCAGCCCGGAGACTTTCCAGCCCCAGCATTTT
>TRBV28|many|NA|TRBJ1-6
CASSLLGSPLHF
TGTGCCAGCAGTTTATTAGGTTCACCCCTCCACTTT
>TRBV2|NA|NA|TRBJ2-7
CASCDGGAYEQYF
TGTGCCAGCTGCGACGGAGGGGCCTACGAGCAGTACTTC
>TRBV27|NA|NA|TRBJ2-7
CASARSNRGSEQYF
TGTGCCAGCGCGCGCTCTAACCGCGGTTCCGAGCAGTACTTC
>TRBV2|many|TRBD1|TRBJ1-5
CASSDGQGLNQPQHF
TGTGCCAGCAGTGATGGACAGGGCCTCAATCAGCCCCAGCATTTT
>TRBV27|many|NA|TRBJ1-1
CASSSRMNTEAFF
TGTGCCAGCAGTTCCAGAATGAACACTGAAGCTTTCTTT
>TRBV7-9|few|NA|TRBJ2-3
CASSSAISTDTQYF
TGTGCCAGCAGCTCCGCGATTAGCACAGATACGCAGTATTTT
>TRBV5-1|NA|TRBD2|TRBJ2-3
CASSKGTSGTDTQYF
TGCGCCAGCAGCAAAGGAACTAGCGGCACAGATACGCAGTATTTT
>TRBV5-1|many|TRBD1|TRBJ1-2
CASSWGQSGGAGYTF
TGCGCCAGCAGCTGGGGACAGAGCGGAGGGGCTGGCTACACCTTC
>TRBV5-5|many|NA|TRBJ2-3
CASSLEERRTQYF
TGTGCCAGCAGCTTGGAAGAACGGCGAACGCAGTATTTT
>TRBV7-9|few|NA|TRBJ1-2
CASSLGRQNYGYTF
TGTGCCAGCAGCTTAGGTCGGCAGAACTATGGCTACACCTTC
>TRBV19|many|TRBD1|TRBJ2-7
CASSPKGQRPYEQYF
TGTGCCAGTAGTCCAAAGGGACAGCGTCCCTACGAGCAGTACTTC